Below, one TCR beta chain is given with its context. This entry is derived from a study of control samples from healthy donors and cancer patients. The assay was immunoSEQ multiplex PCR, and TCRdb's table has in-frame clones only and misses some. The table includes about 100,000 clones, roughly 87% detected once. Trimming took off 2 bases at V and 3 bases at J, with 11 bases between the two ends. In germline, CDR1 is MNHEY, CDR2 SVGAGI. This CDR3 is 14 amino acids long. Sequenced: blood. The receptor was derived from a woman in her fifties or sixties in good health. The V gene is TRBV6-5, the J gene TRBJ2-7, with D unresolved. As DNA, the CDR3 is TGTGCCAGCAGTTACGGGCTAGGGTACTACGAGCAGTACTTC. Translating gives CASSYGLGYYEQYF.